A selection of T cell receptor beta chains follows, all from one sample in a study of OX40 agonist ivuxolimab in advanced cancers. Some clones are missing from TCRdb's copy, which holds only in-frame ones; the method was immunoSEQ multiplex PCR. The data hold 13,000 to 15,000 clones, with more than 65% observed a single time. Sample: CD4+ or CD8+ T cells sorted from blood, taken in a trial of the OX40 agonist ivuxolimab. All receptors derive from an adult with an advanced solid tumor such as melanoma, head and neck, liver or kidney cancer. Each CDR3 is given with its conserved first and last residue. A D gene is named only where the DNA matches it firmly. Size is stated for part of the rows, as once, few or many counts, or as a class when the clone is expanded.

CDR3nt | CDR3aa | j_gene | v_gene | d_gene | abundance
TGCGCCAGCAGCTTGTGGGCGGGAGCGGGAGAGACCCAGTACTTC | CASSLWAGAGETQYF | TRBJ2-5 | TRBV5-1 | TRBD2 | NA
TGTGCCAGCAGAGGACAGGGGCACACAGATACGCAGTATTTT | CASRGQGHTDTQYF | TRBJ2-3 | TRBV27 | TRBD1 | NA
TGTGCCAGCAGCCTAACTGATAGCGGGGGCTACGAGCAGTACTTC | CASSLTDSGGYEQYF | TRBJ2-7 | TRBV11-2 | TRBD2 | large
TGTGCCAGCAGCGGCATCAGGGACTACACCTTC | CASSGIRDYTF | TRBJ1-2 | TRBV7-5 | NA | few
TGTGCCAGCAGCTTACGACTAGCGGTCTACGAGCAGTACTTC | CASSLRLAVYEQYF | TRBJ2-7 | TRBV5-6 | TRBD2 | NA
TGTGCCAGCAGTTTGACTAGCGGGAGGGCCCACGAGCAGTACTTC | CASSLTSGRAHEQYF | TRBJ2-7 | TRBV28 | TRBD2 | NA
TGTGCCAGTATCCGGGGGACATCCTCAGGGCCCGTCTCCTATGGCTACACCTTC | CASIRGTSSGPVSYGYTF | TRBJ1-2 | TRBV19 | NA | NA
TGTGCCAGTAGTCCTCACGGAGGGGAGCTGTTTTTT | CASSPHGGELFF | TRBJ2-2 | TRBV19 | NA | NA
TGTGCCAGCAGTTCCGGGACAGGCTTTGGCACTGAAGCTTTCTTT | CASSSGTGFGTEAFF | TRBJ1-1 | TRBV27 | TRBD1 | NA
TGTGCCAGTAGTATCCAAGACAAGATACACGAGCAGTACTTC | CASSIQDKIHEQYF | TRBJ2-7 | TRBV19 | NA | once
TGTGCGTCTGAGGGGACAGGGGGGGACGAGCAGTACTTC | CASEGTGGDEQYF | TRBJ2-7 | TRBV28 | TRBD1 | NA
TGTGCCAGCAGCTTAGGTCGGGCGGGGTTCGGCGGGGAGCTGTTTTTT | CASSLGRAGFGGELFF | TRBJ2-2 | TRBV7-9 | NA | few
TGTGCCAGCAGCGCCTCCTCCGGGTCCAACGAGCAGTACTTC | CASSASSGSNEQYF | TRBJ2-7 | TRBV7-8 | NA | NA
TGTGCCAGCAGTCGACAGCGGACGGATCAAGAGACCCAGTACTTC | CASSRQRTDQETQYF | TRBJ2-5 | TRBV7-9 | NA | NA
TGTGCCACCGGTACCCTGGGGGCGGGTGAGACCCAGTACTTC | CATGTLGAGETQYF | TRBJ2-5 | TRBV27 | NA | NA
TGCAGCTCCCGCTGGGAGGATACGCAGTATTTT | CSSRWEDTQYF | TRBJ2-3 | TRBV29-1 | NA | NA
TGTGCCAGCAGCTTGGCAGACACCGGGGAGCTGTTTTTT | CASSLADTGELFF | TRBJ2-2 | TRBV5-4 | NA | NA
TGTGCCAGCAGCCCAGATTACAGGAGCCTCAATTCACCCCTCCACTTT | CASSPDYRSLNSPLHF | TRBJ1-6 | TRBV11-3 | NA | NA
TGTGCCAGCAGCTTGGGACTAGCGGGAGTCTACAATGAGCAGTTCTTC | CASSLGLAGVYNEQFF | TRBJ2-1 | TRBV7-9 | TRBD2 | NA
TGCGCCAGCAGTCTAGCATCCGGGACAGGTCATTACACCGGGGAGCTGTTTTTT | CASSLASGTGHYTGELFF | TRBJ2-2 | TRBV23-1 | TRBD1 | NA
TGTGCCAGCAGTTTATCTTTGTTTGTCGTTTCCGCCGGGGAGCTGTTTTTT | CASSLSLFVVSAGELFF | TRBJ2-2 | TRBV27 | NA | NA
TGTGCCAGCAGTGAGGCCGCCGCCGTCTACGAGCAGTACTTC | CASSEAAAVYEQYF | TRBJ2-7 | TRBV6-1 | NA | NA
TGTGCCAGTAGTATGGCGGGGGATACGCAGTATTTT | CASSMAGDTQYF | TRBJ2-3 | TRBV19 | NA | NA
TGTGCCAGCAGTGAACTGGCTAGCGGGTACCAAGAGACCCAGTACTTC | CASSELASGYQETQYF | TRBJ2-5 | TRBV25-1 | TRBD2 | NA
TGTGCCAGCAGTCATGGGCCCTCATGGCGGAACACCATATATTTT | CASSHGPSWRNTIYF | TRBJ1-3 | TRBV6-5 | NA | NA
TGTGCCAGCAGTCCGGGACTAGCCCCCGAGACCCAGTACTTC | CASSPGLAPETQYF | TRBJ2-5 | TRBV9 | TRBD2 | NA
TGTGCCAGCAGCCCTGGGCACACAGATACGCAGTATTTT | CASSPGHTDTQYF | TRBJ2-3 | TRBV7-8 | NA | few
TGTGCCAGCAGTTCCCAAGGAGAGTACAATGAGCAGTTCTTC | CASSSQGEYNEQFF | TRBJ2-1 | TRBV5-4 | NA | NA
TGTGCCAGTAGTATAACCGGGGAGAACACTGAAGCTTTCTTT | CASSITGENTEAFF | TRBJ1-1 | TRBV19 | NA | few
TGTGCCAGCAGTTTTGGACAGGGCGAACAAACCGGGGAGCTGTTTTTT | CASSFGQGEQTGELFF | TRBJ2-2 | TRBV27 | TRBD1 | NA
TGTGCCAGCAGCTTAGCTGCTTCTAGCACAGATACGCAGTATTTT | CASSLAASSTDTQYF | TRBJ2-3 | TRBV13 | NA | NA
TGTGCCAGCAGCTTAAGGGTTGCTAATGAAAAACTGTTTTTT | CASSLRVANEKLFF | TRBJ1-4 | TRBV7-6 | NA | NA
TGTGCCAGCAGCCTCAACGGACAGAGCTCCTACGAGCAGTACTTC | CASSLNGQSSYEQYF | TRBJ2-7 | TRBV5-4 | NA | NA
TGTGCCAGTAGTATAGGCTCCGGGACAGGGCCCTTGGAGCAGTACTTC | CASSIGSGTGPLEQYF | TRBJ2-7 | TRBV19 | TRBD1 | NA
TGCAGCGTTGTTTGGCAGACCAGAGGCTACACCTTC | CSVVWQTRGYTF | TRBJ1-2 | TRBV29-1 | NA | NA
TGTGCCAGTAGTATTAGAGGGGTCAATCAGCCCCAGCATTTT | CASSIRGVNQPQHF | TRBJ1-5 | TRBV19 | NA | once
TGTGCCAGCAGTCCGACAGGGGAGTCCACAGATACGCAGTATTTT | CASSPTGESTDTQYF | TRBJ2-3 | TRBV27 | TRBD1 | NA
TGTGCCAGCAGCTTAGGGGTCGGGAGCACAGATACGCAGTATTTT | CASSLGVGSTDTQYF | TRBJ2-3 | TRBV7-9 | NA | NA
TGTGCCAGCAGTTACGGGTGGCAGGGGGCGAGGTTTTATGGCTACACCTTC | CASSYGWQGARFYGYTF | TRBJ1-2 | TRBV6-7 | TRBD1 | NA
TGTGCCAGTAGAGGGACTAGCGTATCCTACGAGCAGTACTTC | CASRGTSVSYEQYF | TRBJ2-7 | TRBV19 | TRBD2 | NA
TGTGCCAGCAGTAGACAGGGAAATCGGAATGAGCAGTTCTTC | CASSRQGNRNEQFF | TRBJ2-1 | TRBV6-5 | TRBD1 | NA